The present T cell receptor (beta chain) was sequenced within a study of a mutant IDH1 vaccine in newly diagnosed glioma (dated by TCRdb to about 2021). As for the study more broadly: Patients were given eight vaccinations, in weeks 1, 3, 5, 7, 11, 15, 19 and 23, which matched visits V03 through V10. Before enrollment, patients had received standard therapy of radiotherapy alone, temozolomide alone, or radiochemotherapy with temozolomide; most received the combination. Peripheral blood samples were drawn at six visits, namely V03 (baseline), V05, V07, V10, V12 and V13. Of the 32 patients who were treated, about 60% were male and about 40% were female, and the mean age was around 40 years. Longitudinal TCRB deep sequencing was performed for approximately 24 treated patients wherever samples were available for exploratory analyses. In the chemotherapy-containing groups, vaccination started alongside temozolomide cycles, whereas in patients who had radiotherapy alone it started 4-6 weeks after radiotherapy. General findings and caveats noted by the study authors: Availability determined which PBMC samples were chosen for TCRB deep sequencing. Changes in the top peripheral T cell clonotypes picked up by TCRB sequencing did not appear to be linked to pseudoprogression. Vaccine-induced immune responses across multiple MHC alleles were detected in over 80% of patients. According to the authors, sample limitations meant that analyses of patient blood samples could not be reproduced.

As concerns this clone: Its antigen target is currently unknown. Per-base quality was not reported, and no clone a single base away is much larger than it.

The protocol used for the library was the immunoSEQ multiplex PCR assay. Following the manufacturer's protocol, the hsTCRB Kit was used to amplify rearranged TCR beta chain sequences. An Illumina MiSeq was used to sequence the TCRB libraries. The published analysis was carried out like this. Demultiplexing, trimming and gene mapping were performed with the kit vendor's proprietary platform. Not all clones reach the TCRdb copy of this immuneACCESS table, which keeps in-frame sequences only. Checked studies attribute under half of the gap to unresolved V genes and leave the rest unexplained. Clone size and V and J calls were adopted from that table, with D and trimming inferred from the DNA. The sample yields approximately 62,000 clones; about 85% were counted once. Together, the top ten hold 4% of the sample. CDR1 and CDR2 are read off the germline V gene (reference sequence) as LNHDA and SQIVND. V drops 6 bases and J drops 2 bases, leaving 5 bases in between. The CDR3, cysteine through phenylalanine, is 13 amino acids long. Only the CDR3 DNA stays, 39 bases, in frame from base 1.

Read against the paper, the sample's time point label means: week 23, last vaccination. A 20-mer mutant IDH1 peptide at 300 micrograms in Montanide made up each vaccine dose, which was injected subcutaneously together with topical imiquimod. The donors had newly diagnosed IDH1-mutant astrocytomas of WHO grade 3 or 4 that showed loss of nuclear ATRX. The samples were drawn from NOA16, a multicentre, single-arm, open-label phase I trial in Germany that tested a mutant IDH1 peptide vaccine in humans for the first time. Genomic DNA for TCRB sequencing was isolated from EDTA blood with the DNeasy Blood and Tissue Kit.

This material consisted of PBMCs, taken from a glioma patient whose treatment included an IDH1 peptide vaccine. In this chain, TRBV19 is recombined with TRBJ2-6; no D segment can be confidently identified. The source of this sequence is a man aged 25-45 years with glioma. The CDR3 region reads CASRWAGANVLTF. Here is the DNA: TGTGCCAGTAGGTGGGCTGGGGCCAACGTCCTGACTTTC.